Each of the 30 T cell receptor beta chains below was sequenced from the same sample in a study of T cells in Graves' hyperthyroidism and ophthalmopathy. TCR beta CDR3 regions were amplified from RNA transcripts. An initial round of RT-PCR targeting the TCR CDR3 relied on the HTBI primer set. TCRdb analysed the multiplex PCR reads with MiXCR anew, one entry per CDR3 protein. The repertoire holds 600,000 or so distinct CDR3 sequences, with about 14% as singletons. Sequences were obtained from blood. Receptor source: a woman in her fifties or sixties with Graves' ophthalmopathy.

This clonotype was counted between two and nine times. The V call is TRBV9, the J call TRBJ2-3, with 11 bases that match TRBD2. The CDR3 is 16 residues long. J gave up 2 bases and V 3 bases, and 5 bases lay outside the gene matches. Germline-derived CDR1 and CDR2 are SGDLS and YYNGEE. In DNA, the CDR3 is TGTGCCAGCAGCGAAACTAGCGGGAGTGCCACAGATACGCAGTATTTT. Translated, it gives CASSETSGSATDTQYF.

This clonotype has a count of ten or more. CDR3 nucleotides: TGCAGTGCTAGATTATTAAACTATGGCTACACCTTC. It translates to CSARLLNYGYTF. V usage is TRBV20-1 and J usage is TRBJ1-2; D is uncertain. The CDR3 loop spans 12 amino acids. CDR1 and CDR2 (germline): DFQATT, SNEGSKA (reference sequence). Trimming removed 2 bases from V and 2 bases from J, with 6 bases in between.

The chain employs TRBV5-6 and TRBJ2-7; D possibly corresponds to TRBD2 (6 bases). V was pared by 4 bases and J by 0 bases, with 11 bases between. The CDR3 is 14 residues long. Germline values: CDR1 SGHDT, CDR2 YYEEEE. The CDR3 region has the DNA TGTGCCAGCAGCCCCCGGACTACCTCCTACGAGCAGTACTTC. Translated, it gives CASSPRTTSYEQYF.

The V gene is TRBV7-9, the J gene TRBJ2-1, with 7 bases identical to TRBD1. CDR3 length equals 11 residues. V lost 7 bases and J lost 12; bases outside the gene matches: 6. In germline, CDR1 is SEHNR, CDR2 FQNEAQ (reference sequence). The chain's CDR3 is CASTYGTVQFF. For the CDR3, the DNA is TGTGCCAGCACATACGGGACAGTGCAGTTCTTC. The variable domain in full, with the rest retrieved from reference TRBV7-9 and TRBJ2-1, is DTGVSQNPRHKITKRGQNVTFRCDPISEHNRLYWYRQTLGQGPEFLTYFQNEAQLEKSRLLSDRFSAERPKGSFSTLEIQRTEQGDSAMYLCASTYGTVQFFGPGTRLTVL.

The CDR3 DNA sequence: TGTGCCAGCAGCGTAGCTTCTAGCGGGAGAAACTCCTACAATGAGCAGTTCTTC. It is translated as CASSVASSGRNSYNEQFF. V and J are TRBV9 and TRBJ2-1; 10 nucleotides match TRBD2. This CDR3 is built from 18 residues. Trimming at V came to 0 bases and at J to 0 bases, leaving 6 bases not matched to a gene. Looked up from germline, CDR1 is SGDLS and CDR2 is YYNGEE.

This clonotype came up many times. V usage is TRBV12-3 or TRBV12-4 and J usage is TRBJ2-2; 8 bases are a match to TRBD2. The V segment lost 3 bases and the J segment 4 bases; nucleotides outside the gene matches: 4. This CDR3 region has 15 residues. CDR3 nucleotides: TGTGCCAGCAGTTTTTTCGCGGGGGGCACCGGGGAGCTGTTTTTT. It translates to CASSFFAGGTGELFF.

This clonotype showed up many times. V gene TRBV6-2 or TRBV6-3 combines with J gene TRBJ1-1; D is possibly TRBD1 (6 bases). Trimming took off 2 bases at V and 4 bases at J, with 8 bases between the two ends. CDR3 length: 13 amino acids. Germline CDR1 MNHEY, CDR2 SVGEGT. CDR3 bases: TGTGCCAGCAGTTACGACAGGTTCACTGAAGCTTTCTTT. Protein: CASSYDRFTEAFF.

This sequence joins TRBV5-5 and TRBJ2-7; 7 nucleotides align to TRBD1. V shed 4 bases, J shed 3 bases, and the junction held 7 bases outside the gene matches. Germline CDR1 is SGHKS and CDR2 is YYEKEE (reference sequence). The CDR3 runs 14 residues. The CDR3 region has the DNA TGTGCCAGCAGCCCACACAGGGGAATCTACGAGCAGTACTTC. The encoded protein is CASSPHRGIYEQYF.

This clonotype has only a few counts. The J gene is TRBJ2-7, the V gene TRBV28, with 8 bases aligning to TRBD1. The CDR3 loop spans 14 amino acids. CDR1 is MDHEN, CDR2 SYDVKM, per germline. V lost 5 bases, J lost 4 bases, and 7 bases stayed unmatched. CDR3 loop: CASSRLTGGYEQYF. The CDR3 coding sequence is TGTGCCAGCAGTCGACTCACAGGGGGATACGAGCAGTACTTC.

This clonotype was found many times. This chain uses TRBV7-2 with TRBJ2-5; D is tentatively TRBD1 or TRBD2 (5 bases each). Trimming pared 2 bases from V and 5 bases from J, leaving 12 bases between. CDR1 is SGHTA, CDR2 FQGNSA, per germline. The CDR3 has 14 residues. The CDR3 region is CASSLRGDGETQYF. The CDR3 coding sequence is TGTGCCAGCAGCTTAAGGGGAGACGGGGAGACCCAGTACTTC.

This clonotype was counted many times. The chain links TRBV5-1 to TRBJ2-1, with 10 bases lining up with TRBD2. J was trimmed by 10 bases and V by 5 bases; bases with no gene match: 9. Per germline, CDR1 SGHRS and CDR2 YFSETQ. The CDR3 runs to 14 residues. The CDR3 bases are TGCGCCAGCAGACTAGGGACTAGCGTAGGAGAGCAGTTCTTC. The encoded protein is CASRLGTSVGEQFF.

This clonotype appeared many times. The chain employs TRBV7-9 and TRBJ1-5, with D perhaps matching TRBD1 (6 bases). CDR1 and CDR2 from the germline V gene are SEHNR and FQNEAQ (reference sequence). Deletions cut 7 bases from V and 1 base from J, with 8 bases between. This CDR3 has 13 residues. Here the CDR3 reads CASTRGSNQPQHF. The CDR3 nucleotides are TGTGCCAGCACGAGGGGGAGCAATCAGCCCCAGCATTTT.

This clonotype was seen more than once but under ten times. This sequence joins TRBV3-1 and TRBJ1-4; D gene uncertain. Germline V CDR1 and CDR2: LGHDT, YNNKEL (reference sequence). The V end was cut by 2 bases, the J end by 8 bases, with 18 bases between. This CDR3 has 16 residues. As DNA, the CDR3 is TGTGCCAGCAGCCAACAAACGCTGGCAACCAGCGAAAAACTGTTTTTT. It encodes CASSQQTLATSEKLFF.

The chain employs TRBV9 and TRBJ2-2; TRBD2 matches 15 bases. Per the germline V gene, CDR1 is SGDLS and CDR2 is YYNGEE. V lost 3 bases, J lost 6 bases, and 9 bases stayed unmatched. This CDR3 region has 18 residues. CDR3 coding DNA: TGTGCCAGCAGCGGAGAAGGGACTAGCGGGAGGAGGTCCGGGGAGCTGTTTTTT. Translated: CASSGEGTSGRRSGELFF.

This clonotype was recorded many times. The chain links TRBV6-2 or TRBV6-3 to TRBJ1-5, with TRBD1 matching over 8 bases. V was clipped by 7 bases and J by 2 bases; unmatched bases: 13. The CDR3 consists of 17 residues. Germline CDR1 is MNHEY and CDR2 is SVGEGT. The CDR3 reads CASTHTPGGEGNQPQHF. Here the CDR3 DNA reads TGTGCCAGCACCCATACCCCAGGGGGCGAAGGCAATCAGCCCCAGCATTTT.

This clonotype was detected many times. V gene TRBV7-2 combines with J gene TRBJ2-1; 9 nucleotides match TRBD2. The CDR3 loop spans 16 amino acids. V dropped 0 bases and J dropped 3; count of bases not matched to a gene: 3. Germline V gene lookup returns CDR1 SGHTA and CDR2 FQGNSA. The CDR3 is CASSLAASGNYNEQFF. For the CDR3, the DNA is TGTGCCAGCAGCTTAGCGGCTAGCGGGAACTACAATGAGCAGTTCTTC.

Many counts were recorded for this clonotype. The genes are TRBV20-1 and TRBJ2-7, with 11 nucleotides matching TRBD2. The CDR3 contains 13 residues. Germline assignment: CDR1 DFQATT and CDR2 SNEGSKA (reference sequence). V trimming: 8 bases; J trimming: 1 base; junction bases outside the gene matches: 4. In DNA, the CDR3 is TGCAGTTTTCTAGCGGGAGGTTCCTACGAGCAGTACTTC. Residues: CSFLAGGSYEQYF.

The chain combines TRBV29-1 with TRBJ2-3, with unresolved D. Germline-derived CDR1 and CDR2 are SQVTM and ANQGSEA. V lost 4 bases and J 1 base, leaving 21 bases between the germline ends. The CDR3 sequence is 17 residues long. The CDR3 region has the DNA TGCAGCGTTGGCCATCCGCCGAAGACCCGGGGCACAGATACGCAGTATTTT. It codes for CSVGHPPKTRGTDTQYF.

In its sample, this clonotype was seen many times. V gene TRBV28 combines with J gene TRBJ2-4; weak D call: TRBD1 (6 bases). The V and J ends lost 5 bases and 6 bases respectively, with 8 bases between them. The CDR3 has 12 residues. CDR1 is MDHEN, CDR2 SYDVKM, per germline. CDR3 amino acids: CASSQTGNIQYF. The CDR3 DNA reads TGTGCCAGCAGTCAGACAGGAAACATTCAGTACTTC.

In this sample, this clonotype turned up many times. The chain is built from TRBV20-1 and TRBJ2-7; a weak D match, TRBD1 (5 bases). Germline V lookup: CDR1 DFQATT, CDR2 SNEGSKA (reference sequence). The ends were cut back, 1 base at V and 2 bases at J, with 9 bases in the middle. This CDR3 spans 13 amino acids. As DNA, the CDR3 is TGCAGTGCTAGAGGACAGAGTCCCTACGAGCAGTACTTC. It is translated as CSARGQSPYEQYF.

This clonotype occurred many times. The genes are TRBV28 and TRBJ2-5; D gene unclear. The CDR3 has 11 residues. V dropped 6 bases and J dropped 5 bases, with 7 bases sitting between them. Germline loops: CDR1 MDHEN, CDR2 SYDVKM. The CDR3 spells CASSRLETQYF. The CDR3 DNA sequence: TGTGCCAGCAGCCGACTCGAGACCCAGTACTTC.

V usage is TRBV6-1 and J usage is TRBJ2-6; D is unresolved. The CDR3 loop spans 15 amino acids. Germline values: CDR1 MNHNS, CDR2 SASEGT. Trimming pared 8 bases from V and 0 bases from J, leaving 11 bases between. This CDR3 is CASDVAVSGANVLTF. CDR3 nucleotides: TGTGCCAGCGACGTAGCTGTCTCTGGGGCCAACGTCCTGACTTTC.

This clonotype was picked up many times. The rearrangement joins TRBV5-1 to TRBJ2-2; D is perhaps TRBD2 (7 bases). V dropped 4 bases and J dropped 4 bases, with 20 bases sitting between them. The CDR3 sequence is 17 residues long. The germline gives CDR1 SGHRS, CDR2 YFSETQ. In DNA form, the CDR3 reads TGCGCCAGCAGCCGCCGTGGGGGGGCCCGTGGCACCGGGGAGCTGTTTTTT. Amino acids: CASSRRGGARGTGELFF.

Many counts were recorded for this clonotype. The CDR3 is CASSSGRGTNSPLHF. In DNA, the CDR3 is TGTGCCAGCAGTTCTGGCAGGGGGACTAATTCACCCCTCCACTTT. J is TRBJ1-6 and V is TRBV27, with 7 bases aligning to TRBD1. Germline V lookup: CDR1 MNHEY, CDR2 SMNVEV (reference sequence). J was trimmed by 6 bases and V by 4 bases; bases with no gene match: 6. The CDR3 covers 15 residues.

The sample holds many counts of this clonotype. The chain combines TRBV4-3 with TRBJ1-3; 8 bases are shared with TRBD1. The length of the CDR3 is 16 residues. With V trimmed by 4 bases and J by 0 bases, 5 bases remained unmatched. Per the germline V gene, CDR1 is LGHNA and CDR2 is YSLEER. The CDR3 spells CASSPGQEHSGNTIYF. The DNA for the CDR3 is TGCGCCAGCAGCCCGGGACAGGAACACTCTGGAAACACCATATATTTT.

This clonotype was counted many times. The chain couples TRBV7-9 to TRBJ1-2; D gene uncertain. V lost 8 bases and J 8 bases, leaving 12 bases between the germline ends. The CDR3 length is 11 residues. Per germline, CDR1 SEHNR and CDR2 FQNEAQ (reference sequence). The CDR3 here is CASSPSQGYTF. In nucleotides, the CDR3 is TGTGCCAGCTCCCCTTCGCAGGGCTACACCTTC. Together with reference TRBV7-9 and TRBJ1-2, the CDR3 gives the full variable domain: DTGVSQNPRHKITKRGQNVTFRCDPISEHNRLYWYRQTLGQGPEFLTYFQNEAQLEKSRLLSDRFSAERPKGSFSTLEIQRTEQGDSAMYLCASSPSQGYTFGSGTRLTVV.

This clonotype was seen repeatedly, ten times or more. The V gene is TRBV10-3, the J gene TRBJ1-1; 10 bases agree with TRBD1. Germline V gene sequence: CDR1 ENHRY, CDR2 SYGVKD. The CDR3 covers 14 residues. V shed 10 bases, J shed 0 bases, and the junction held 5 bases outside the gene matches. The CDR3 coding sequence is TGTGCCAGCTCCGGGACAGGGGTGAACACTGAAGCTTTCTTT. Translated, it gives CASSGTGVNTEAFF.

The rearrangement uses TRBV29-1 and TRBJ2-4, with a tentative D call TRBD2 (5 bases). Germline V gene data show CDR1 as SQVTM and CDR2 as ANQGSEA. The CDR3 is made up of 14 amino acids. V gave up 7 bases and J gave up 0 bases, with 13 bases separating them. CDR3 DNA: TGCAGCGGTTTGGACTCTGGAGCCAAAAACATTCAGTACTTC. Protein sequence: CSGLDSGAKNIQYF. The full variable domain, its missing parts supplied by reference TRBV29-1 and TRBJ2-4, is SAVISQKPSRDICQRGTSLTIQCQVDSQVTMMFWYRQQPGQSLTLIATANQGSEATYESGFVIDKFPISRPNLTFSTLTVSNMSPEDSSIYLCSGLDSGAKNIQYFGAGTRLSVL.

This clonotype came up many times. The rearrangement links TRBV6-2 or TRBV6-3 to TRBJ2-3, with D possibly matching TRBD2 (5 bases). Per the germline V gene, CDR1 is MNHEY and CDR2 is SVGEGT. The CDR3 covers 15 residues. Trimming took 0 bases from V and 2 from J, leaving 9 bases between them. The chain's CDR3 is CASSYSSEDTDTQYF. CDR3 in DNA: TGTGCCAGCAGTTACTCGTCGGAGGACACAGATACGCAGTATTTT.

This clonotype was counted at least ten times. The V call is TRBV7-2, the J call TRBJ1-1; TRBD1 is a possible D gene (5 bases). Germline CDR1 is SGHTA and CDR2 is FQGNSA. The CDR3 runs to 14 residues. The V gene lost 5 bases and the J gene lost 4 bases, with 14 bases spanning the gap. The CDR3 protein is CASSPSQGFTEAFF. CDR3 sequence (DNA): TGTGCCAGCAGCCCCAGCCAGGGTTTCACTGAAGCTTTCTTT.